The subject of this entry is one TCR beta chain. Antigen: not known. Random hexamers were used to reverse transcribe roughly 0.5 to 1 ug of RNA. The authors amplified TCR beta CDR3 across 54 Vbeta and 13 Jbeta using immunoSEQ multiplex PCR. TCRdb called the immunoSEQ multiplex PCR reads again in MiXCR, with one record for every CDR3 protein. Among some 190,000 distinct CDR3 sequences, approximately 93% were seen once, and the ten largest hold 0.09% to 0.12%. Sequencing targeted TCR beta in blood CD8+ and CD4+ T cells. This entry belongs to a study of CD8 T cells in Susac syndrome. General study results and limits: The authors acknowledged that their TCR sequencing and HLA analysis involved a relatively small number of individuals.

The CDR3 is 14 amino acids. Germline CDR1 reads SGHTA; CDR2 reads FQGNSA. Trimming took 0 bases from V and 3 from J, leaving 8 bases between them. The specimen was CD4+ T cells from PBMCs. This sequence was found in a human donor in good health. The V call is TRBV7-2, the J call TRBJ2-5; no clear D. CDR3 nucleotide sequence: TGTGCCAGCAGCTTAGCGTGGCAGGAAGAGACCCAGTACTTC. Residues: CASSLAWQEETQYF. Full variable domain (remainder filled in from reference TRBV7-2 and TRBJ2-5): GAGVSQSPSNKVTEKGKDVELRCDPISGHTALYWYRQSLGQGLEFLIYFQGNSAPDKSGLPSDRFSAERTGGSVSTLTIQRTQQEDSAVYLCASSLAWQEETQYFGPGTRLLVL.